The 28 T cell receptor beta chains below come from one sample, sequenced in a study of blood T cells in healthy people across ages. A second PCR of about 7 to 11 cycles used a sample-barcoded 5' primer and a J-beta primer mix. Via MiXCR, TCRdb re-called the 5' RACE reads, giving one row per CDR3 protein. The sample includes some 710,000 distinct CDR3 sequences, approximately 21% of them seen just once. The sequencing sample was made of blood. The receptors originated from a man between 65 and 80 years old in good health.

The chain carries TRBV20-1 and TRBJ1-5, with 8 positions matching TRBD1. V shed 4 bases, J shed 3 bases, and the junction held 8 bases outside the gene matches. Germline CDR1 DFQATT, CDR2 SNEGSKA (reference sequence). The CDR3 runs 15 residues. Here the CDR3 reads CSAKDRGRLNQPQHF. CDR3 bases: TGCAGTGCTAAAGACAGGGGTCGACTCAATCAGCCCCAGCATTTT.

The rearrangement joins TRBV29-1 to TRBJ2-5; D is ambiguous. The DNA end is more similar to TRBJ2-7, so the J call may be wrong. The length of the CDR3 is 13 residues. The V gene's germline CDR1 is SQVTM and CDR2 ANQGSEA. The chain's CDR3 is CSVERAWSDEQYF. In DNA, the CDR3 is TGCAGCGTTGAACGGGCCTGGAGCGACGAGCAGTACTTC.

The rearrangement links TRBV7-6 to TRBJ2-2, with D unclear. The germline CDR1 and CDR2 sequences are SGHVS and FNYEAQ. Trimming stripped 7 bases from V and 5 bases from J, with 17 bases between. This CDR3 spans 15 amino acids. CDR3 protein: CASNSRTGWTGELFF. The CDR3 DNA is TGTGCCAGCAACTCCCGGACCGGGTGGACCGGGGAGCTGTTTTTT.

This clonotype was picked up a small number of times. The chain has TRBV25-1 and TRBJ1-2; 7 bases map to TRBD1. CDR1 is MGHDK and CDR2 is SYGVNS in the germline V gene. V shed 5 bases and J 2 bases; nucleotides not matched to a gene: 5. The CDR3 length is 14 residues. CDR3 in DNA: TGTGCCAGCAGTAGGGACAGTTGGAACTATGGCTACACCTTC. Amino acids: CASSRDSWNYGYTF.

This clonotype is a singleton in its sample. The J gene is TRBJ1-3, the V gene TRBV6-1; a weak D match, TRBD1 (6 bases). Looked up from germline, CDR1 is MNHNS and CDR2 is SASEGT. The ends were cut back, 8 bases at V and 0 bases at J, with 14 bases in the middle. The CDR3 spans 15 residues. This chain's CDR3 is CASAEGGNSGNTIYF. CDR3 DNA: TGTGCCAGCGCGGAGGGGGGCAACTCTGGAAACACCATATATTTT.

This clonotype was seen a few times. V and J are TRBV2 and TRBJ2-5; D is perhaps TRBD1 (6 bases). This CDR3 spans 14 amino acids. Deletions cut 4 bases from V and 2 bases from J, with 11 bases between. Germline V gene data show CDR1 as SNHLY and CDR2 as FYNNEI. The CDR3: CASSGDIWQETQYF. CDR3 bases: TGTGCCAGCAGTGGGGACATCTGGCAAGAGACCCAGTACTTC.

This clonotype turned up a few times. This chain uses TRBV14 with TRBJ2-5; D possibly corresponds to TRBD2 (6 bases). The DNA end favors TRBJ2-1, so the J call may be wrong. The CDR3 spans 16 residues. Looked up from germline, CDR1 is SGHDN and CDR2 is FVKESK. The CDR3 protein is CASSGRARGGNNEQFF. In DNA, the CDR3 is TGTGCCAGCAGCGGTCGGGCCCGCGGAGGGAACAATGAGCAGTTCTTC.

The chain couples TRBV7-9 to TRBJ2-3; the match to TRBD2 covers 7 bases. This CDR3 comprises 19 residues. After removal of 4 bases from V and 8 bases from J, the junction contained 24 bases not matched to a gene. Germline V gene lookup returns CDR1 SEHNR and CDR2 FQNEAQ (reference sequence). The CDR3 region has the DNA TGTGCCAGCAGCTCGACTGGGGAGGGTCCCCCCACAAATCCACTTACGCAGTATTTT. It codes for CASSSTGEGPPTNPLTQYF.

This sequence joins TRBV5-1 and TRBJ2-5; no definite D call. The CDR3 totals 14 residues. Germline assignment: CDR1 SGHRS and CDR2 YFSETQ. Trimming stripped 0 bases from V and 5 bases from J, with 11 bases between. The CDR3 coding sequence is TGCGCCAGCAGCTTGGTAGTGCAAAAGGAGACCCAGTACTTC. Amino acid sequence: CASSLVVQKETQYF.

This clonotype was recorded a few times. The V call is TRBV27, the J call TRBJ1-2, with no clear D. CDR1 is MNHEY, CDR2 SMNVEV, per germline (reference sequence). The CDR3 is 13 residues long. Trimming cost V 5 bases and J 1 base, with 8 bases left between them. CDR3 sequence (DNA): TGTGCCAGCAGTCCCTCAGATAACTATGGCTACACCTTC. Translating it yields CASSPSDNYGYTF.

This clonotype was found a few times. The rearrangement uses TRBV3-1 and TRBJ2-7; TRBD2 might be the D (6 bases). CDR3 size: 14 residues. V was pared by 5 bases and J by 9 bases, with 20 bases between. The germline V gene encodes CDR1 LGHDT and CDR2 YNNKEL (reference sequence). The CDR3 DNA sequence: TGTGCCAGCAGCACCCGGGACTTATCTACGAGGCAGTACTTC. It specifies CASSTRDLSTRQYF.

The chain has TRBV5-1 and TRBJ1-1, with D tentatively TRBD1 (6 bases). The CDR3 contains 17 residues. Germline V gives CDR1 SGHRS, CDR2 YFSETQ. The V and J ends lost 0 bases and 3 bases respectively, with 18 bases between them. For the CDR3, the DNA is TGCGCCAGCAGCTTGGGTCGGAGGGACAAAGGACACACTGAAGCTTTCTTT. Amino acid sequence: CASSLGRRDKGHTEAFF.

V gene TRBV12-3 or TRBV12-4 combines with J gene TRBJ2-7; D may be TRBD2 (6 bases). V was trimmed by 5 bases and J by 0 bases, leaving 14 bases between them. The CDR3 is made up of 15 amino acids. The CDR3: CASSVPGLSSYEQYF. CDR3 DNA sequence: TGTGCCAGCAGTGTTCCGGGACTTTCCTCCTACGAGCAGTACTTC.

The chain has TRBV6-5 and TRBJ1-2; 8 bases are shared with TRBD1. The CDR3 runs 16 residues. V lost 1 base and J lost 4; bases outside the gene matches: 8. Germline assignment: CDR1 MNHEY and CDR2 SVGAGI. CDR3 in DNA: TGTGCCAGCAGTTACTTACGACAGGGGATTCCCTATGGCTACACCTTC. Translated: CASSYLRQGIPYGYTF.

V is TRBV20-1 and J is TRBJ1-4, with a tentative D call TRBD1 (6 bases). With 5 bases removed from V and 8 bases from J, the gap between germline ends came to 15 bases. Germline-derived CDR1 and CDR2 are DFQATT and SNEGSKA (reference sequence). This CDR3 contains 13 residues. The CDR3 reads CSAPTGGNEKLFF. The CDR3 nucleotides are TGCAGTGCTCCGACAGGCGGTAACGAAAAACTGTTTTTT.

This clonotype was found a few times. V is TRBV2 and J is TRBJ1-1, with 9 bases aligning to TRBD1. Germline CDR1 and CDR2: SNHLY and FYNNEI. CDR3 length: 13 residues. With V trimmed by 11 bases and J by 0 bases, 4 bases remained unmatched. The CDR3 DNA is TGTGCCCGCCACAGGGGGCTGAACACTGAAGCTTTCTTT. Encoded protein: CARHRGLNTEAFF.

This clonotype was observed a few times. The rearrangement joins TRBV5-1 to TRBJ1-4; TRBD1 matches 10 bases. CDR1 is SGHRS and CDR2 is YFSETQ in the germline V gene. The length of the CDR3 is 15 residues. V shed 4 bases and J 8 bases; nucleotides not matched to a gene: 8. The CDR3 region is CASSPRDRGEEKLFF. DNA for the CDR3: TGCGCCAGCAGCCCCCGGGACAGGGGAGAGGAAAAACTGTTTTTT.

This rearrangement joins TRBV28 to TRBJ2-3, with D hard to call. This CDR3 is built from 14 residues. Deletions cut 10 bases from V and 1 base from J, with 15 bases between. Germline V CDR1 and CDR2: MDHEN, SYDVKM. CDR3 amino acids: CAIAEGLGTDTQYF. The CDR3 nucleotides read TGTGCCATCGCGGAAGGTTTAGGCACAGATACGCAGTATTTT.

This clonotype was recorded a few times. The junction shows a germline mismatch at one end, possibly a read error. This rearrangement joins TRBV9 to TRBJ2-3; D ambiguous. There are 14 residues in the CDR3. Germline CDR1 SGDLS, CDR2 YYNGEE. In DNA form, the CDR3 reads TGTGCCTGCAGCGTAGACTTAAACACAGATACGCAGTATTTT. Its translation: CACSVDLNTDTQYF. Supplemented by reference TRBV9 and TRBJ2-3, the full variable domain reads DSGVTQTPKHLITATGQRVTLRCSPRSGDLSVYWYQQSLDQGLQFLIQYYNGEERAKGNILERFSAQQFPDLHSELNLSSLELGDSALYFCACSVDLNTDTQYFGPGTRLTVL.

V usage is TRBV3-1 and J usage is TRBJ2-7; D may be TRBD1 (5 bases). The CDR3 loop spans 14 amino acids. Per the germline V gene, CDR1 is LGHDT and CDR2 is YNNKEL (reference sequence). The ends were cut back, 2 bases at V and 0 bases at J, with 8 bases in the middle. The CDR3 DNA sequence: TGTGCCAGCAGCCAACAGACAGTCTCCTACGAGCAGTACTTC. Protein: CASSQQTVSYEQYF.

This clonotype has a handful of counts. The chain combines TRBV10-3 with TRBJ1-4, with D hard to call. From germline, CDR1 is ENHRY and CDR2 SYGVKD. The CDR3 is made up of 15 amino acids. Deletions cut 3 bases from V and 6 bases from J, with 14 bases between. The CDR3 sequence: CAISDGPLGDEKLFF. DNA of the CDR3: TGTGCCATCAGTGACGGGCCCCTGGGAGATGAAAAACTGTTTTTT.

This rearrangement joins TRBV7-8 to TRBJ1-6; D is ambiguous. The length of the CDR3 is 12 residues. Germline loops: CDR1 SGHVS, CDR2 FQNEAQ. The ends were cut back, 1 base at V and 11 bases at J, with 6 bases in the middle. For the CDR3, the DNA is TGTGCCAGCAGCTTAGGCAGGCCACCCCTCCACTTT. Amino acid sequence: CASSLGRPPLHF.

In DNA form, the CDR3 reads TGCGCCAGCAGCTTGGCCTCTAGCGGGCGCCCCAATGAGCAGTTCTTC. Translation: CASSLASSGRPNEQFF. The chain couples TRBV5-1 to TRBJ2-1; 8 bases match TRBD2. Losses at the gene ends were 0 bases for V and 6 bases for J; bases not matched to a gene: 8. The germline V gene encodes CDR1 SGHRS and CDR2 YFSETQ. This CDR3 is built from 16 residues.

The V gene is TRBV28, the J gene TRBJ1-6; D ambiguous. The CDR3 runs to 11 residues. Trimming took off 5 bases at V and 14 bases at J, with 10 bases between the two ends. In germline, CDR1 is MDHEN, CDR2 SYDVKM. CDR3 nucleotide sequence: TGTGCCAGCAGTCCATCAGGTGCCCTCCACTTT. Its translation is CASSPSGALHF.

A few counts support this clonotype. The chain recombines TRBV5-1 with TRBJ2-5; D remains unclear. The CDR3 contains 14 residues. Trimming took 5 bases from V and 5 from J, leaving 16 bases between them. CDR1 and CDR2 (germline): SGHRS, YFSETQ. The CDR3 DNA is TGCGCCAGCAGGCCCTCTATAACGCGGGAGACCCAGTACTTC. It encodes CASRPSITRETQYF.

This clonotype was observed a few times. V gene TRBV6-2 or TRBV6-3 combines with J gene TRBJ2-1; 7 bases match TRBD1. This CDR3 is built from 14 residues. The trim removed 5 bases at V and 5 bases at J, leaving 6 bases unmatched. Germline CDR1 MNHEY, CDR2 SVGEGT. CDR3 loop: CASSENRGNNEQFF. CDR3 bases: TGTGCCAGCAGTGAAAACAGGGGTAACAATGAGCAGTTCTTC.

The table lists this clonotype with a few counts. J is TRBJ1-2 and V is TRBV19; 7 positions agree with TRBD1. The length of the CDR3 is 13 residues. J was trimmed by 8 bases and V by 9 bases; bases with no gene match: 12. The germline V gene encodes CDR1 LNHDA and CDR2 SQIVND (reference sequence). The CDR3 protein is CASLETGPWGYTF. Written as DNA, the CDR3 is TGTGCCAGCCTCGAGACAGGGCCTTGGGGCTACACCTTC. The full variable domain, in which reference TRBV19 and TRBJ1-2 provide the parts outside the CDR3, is DGGITQSPKYLFRKEGQNVTLSCEQNLNHDAMYWYRQDPGQGLRLIYYSQIVNDFQKGDIAEGYSVSREKKESFPLTVTSAQKNPTAFYLCASLETGPWGYTFGSGTRLTVV.

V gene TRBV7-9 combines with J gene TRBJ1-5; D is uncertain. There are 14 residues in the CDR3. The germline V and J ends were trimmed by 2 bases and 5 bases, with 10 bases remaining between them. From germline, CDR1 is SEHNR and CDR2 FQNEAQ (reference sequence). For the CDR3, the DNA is TGTGCCAGCAGCTTAACTTCCGGGGATCAGCCCCAGCATTTT. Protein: CASSLTSGDQPQHF. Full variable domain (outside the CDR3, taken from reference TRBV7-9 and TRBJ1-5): DTGVSQNPRHKITKRGQNVTFRCDPISEHNRLYWYRQTLGQGPEFLTYFQNEAQLEKSRLLSDRFSAERPKGSFSTLEIQRTEQGDSAMYLCASSLTSGDQPQHFGDGTRLSIL.